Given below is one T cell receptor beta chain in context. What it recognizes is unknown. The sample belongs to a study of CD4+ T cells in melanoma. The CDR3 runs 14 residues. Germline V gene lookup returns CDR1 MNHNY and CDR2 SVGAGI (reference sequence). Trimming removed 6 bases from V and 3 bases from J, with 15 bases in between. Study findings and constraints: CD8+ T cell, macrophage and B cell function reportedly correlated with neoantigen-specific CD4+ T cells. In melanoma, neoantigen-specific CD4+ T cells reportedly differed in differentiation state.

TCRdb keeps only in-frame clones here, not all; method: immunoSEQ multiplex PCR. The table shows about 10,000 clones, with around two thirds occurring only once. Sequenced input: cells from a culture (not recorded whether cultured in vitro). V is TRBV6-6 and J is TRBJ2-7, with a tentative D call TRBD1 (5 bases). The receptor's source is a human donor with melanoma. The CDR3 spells CASSTQTADYEQYF. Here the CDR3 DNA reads TGTGCCAGCAGCACCCAGACAGCCGACTACGAGCAGTACTTC.